The clone carrying this TCR beta chain has just a few counts. What it binds is not known. This is likely an artifact of a read error, given a far larger clone one base away. This specimen belongs to a study of beta chain features in type 1 diabetes. Study results and caveats: PCR might show a preference for shorter templates, equally across patients and controls. Fewer junction insertions and more nucleotide deletions appeared in type 1 diabetes patients. Sequencing from cDNA could over-represent high-TCR-expressing cells. Moderate yet significant TCRB CDR3 shortening was seen in Type 1 diabetes patients in all four CD4+ subsets.

TCRB transcripts that were expressed got sequenced, as all of the isolated RNA had been reverse transcribed. The table came from immunoSEQ multiplex PCR; TCRdb's copy has only in-frame clones and leaves some out. The top ten hold 2.6% of the sample, which has more than 95,000 clones, 17% seen once. The germline V gene encodes CDR1 SQVTM and CDR2 ANQGSEA. The CDR3 is 16 amino acids. Sorting based on CD45RO/CCR7/CD25/CD127/CD95/CD27 separated CD4+ naive, central memory, regulatory and stem cell-like memory cells. This sequence originates from a young man with type 1 diabetes. The chain combines TRBV29-1 with TRBJ1-1; the D gene is possibly TRBD1 (5 bases). Material for sequencing was central memory CD4+ T cells from blood. The CDR3 reads CIVKPGWGMMNTEAFF. CDR3 bases: TGCATCGTTAAACCAGGGTGGGGGATGATGAACACTGAAGCTTTCTTT.